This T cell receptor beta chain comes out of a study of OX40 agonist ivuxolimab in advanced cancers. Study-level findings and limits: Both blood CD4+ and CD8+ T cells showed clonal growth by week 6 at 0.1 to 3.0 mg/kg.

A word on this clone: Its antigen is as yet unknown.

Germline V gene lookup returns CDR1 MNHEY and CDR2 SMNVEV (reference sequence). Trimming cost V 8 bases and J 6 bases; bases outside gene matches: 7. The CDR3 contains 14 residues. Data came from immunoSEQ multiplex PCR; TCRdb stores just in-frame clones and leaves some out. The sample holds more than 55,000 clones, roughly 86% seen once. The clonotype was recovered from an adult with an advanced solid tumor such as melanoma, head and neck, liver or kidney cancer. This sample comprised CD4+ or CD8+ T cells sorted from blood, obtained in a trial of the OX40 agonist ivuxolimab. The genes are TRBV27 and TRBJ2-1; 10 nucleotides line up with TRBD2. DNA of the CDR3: TGTGCCAGCCAACTAGCGGGAAAGATCAATGAGCAGTTCTTC. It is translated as CASQLAGKINEQFF.